This T cell receptor beta chain was profiled in a study of somatic mutations in cytotoxic T cells in rheumatoid arthritis. Study in general: Blood from the patient (approximately 29 ml EDTA) was drawn right after diagnosis, pretreatment.

Study-level points and caveats: Measurement of CD8+ T-cell clonality revealed no significant difference between rheumatoid arthritis patients and age-matched healthy controls.

Sequencing used immunoSEQ multiplex PCR; TCRdb keeps in-frame clones, though not all of them. The data hold around 11,000 clones, with approximately 71% observed a single time. The germline V gene has CDR1 LNHDA and CDR2 SQIVND (reference sequence). V lost 11 bases and J lost 6, with 10 bases in between. CDR3 length: 11 residues. To note about this clone: Its antigen remains unidentified.

Sequencing used CD8+ T cells sorted from blood. The rearrangement links TRBV19 to TRBJ2-2; D gene ambiguous. This sequence originates from an adult with rheumatoid arthritis. CDR3 in amino acids: CAVLISGELFF. In DNA, the CDR3 is TGTGCCGTACTGATCTCCGGGGAGCTGTTTTTT.